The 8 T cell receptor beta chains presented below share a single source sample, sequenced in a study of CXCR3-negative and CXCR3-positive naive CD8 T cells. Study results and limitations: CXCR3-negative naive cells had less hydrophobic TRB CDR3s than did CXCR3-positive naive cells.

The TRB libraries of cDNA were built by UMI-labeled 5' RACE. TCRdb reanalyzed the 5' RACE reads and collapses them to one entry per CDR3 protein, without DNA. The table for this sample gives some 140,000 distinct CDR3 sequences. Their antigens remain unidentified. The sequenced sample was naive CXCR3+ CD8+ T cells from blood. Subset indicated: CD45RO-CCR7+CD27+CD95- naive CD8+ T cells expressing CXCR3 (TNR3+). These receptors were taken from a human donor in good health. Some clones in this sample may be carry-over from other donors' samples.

CDR3 residues: CASSTGQNEQFF. The chain carries TRBV9 and TRBJ2-1; TCRdb returns TRBD1, unconfirmable since there is no DNA. The CDR3 runs to 12 residues. The V gene's germline CDR1 is SGDLS and CDR2 YYNGEE.

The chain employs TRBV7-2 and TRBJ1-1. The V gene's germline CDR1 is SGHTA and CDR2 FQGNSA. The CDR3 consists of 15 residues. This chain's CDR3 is CASSPPRDLNTEAFF.

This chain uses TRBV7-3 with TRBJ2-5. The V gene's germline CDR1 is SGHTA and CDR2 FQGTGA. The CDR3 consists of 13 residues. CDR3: CASSLIGWETQYF.

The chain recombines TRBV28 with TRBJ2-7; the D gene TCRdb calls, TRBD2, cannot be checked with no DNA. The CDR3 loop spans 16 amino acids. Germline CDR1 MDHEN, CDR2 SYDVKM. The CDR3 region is CASSPSRSGNSYEQYF.

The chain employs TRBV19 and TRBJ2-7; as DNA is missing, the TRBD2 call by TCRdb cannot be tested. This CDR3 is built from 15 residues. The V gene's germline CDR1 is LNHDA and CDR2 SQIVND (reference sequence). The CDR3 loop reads CASSTSSGFLDEQYF.

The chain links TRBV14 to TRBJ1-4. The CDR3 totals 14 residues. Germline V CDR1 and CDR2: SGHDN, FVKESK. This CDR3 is CASSQGRYKEKLFF.

The CDR3 sequence is CASSPGGTEQFF. The chain carries TRBV7-3 and TRBJ2-1; TCRdb proposes TRBD1, but this gene call is untestable without DNA. The germline gives CDR1 SGHTA, CDR2 FQGTGA. The CDR3 is made up of 12 amino acids.

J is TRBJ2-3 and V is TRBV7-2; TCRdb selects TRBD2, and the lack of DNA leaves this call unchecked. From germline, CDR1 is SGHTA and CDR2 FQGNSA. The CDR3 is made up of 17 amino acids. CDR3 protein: CASSLEIAGGVTDTQYF.